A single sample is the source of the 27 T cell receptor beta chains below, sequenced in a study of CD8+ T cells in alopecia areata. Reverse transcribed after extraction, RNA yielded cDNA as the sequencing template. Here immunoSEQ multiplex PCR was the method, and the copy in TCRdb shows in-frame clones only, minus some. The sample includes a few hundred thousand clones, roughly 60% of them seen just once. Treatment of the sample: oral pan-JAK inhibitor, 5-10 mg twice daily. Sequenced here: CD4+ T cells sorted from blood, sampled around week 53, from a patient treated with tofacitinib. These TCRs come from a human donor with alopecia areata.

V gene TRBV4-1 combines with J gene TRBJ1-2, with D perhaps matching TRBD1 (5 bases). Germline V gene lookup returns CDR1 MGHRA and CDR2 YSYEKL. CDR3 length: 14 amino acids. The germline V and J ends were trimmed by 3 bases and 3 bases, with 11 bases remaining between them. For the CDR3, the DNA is TGCGCCAGCAGCCACCCCGGAGGGGACTATGGCTACACCTTC. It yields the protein CASSHPGGDYGYTF.

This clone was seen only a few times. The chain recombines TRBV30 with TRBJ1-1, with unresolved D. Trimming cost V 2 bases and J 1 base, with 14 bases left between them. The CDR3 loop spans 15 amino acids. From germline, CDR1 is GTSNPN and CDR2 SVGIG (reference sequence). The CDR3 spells CAWSTRVVKNTEAFF. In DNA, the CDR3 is TGTGCCTGGAGTACCCGGGTCGTGAAGAACACTGAAGCTTTCTTT.

The CDR3 region is CVLGETSSTDTQYF. CDR3 sequence (DNA): TGTGTCCTCGGGGAGACATCTAGCACAGATACGCAGTATTTT. V and J are TRBV7-2 and TRBJ2-3, with D perhaps TRBD2 (5 bases). The V gene's germline CDR1 is SGHTA and CDR2 FQGNSA. The CDR3 has 14 amino acids.

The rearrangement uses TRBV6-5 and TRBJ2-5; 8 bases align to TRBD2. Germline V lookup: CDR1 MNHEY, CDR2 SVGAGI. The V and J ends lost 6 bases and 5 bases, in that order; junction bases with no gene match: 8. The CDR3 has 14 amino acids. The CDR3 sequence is CASSAPGGQETQYF. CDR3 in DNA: TGTGCCAGCAGCGCACCGGGGGGGCAGGAGACCCAGTACTTC.

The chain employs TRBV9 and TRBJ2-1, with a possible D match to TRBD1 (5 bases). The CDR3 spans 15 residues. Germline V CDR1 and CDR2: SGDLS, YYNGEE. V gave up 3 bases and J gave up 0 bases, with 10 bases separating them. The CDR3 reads CASSAQGDSYNEQFF. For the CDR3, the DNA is TGTGCCAGCAGCGCCCAAGGGGACTCCTACAATGAGCAGTTCTTC.

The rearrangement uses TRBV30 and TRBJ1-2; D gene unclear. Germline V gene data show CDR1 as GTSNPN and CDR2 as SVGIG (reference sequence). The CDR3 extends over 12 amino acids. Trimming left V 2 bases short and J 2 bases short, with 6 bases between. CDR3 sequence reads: CAWSLGNYGYTF. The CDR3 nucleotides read TGTGCCTGGAGTTTAGGGAACTATGGCTACACCTTC.

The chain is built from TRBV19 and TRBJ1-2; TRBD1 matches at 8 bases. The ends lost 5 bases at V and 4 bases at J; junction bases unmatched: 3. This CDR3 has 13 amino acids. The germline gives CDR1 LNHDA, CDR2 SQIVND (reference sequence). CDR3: CASSGDRGYGYTF. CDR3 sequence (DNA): TGTGCCAGTAGTGGCGACAGGGGCTATGGCTACACCTTC.

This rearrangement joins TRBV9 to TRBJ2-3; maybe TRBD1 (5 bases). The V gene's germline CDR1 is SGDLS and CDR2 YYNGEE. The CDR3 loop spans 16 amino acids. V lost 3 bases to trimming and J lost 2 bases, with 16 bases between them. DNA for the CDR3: TGTGCCAGCAGCGCCGCCACAGGTTGGGTCACAGATACGCAGTATTTT. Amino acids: CASSAATGWVTDTQYF.

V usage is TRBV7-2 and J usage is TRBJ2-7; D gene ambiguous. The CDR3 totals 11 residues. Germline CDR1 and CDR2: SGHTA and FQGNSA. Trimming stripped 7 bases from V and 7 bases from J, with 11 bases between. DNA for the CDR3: TGTGCCAGCACCAGATCCGGGGAGCAGTACTTC. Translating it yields CASTRSGEQYF.

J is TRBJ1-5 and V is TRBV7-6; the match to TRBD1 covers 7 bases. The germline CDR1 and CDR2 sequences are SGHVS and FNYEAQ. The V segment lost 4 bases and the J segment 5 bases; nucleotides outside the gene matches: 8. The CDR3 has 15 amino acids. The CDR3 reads CASSSGRTGHQPQHF. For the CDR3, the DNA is TGTGCCAGCAGCTCAGGACGGACAGGTCATCAGCCCCAGCATTTT.

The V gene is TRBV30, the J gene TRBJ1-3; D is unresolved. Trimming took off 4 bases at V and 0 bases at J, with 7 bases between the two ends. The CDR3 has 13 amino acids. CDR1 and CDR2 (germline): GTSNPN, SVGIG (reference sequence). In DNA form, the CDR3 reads TGTGCCTGGAATTTAGGCTCTGGAAACACCATATATTTT. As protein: CAWNLGSGNTIYF.

CDR3 sequence: CASSSELARLEQFF. CDR3 coding DNA: TGCGCCAGCAGCTCGGAGCTCGCCCGACTTGAGCAGTTCTTC. The chain couples TRBV5-1 to TRBJ2-1; D is unresolved. The germline V and J ends were trimmed by 3 bases and 9 bases, with 16 bases remaining between them. Germline V gene data show CDR1 as SGHRS and CDR2 as YFSETQ. This CDR3 has 14 amino acids. Drawing the rest from reference TRBV5-1 and TRBJ2-1, the complete variable domain is KAGVTQTPRYLIKTRGQQVTLSCSPISGHRSVSWYQQTPGQGLQFLFEYFSETQRNKGNFPGRFSGRQFSNSRSEMNVSTLELGDSALYLCASSSELARLEQFFGPGTRLTVL.

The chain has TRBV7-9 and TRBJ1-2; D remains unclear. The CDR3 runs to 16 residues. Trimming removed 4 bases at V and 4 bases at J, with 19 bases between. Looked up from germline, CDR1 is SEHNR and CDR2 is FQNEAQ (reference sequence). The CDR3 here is CASSWSGKLRAYGYTF. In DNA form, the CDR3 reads TGTGCCAGCAGCTGGTCCGGGAAATTGCGGGCCTATGGCTACACCTTC.

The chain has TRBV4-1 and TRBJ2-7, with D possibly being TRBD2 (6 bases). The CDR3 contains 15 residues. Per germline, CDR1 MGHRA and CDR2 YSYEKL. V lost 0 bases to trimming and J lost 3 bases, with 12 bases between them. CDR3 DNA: TGCGCCAGCAGCCAAGAGCGATCGCGGGACTACGAGCAGTACTTC. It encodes CASSQERSRDYEQYF.

CDR3 residues: CASSLAVEQYF. Here the CDR3 DNA reads TGTGCCAGCAGCTTGGCCGTCGAGCAGTACTTC. The rearrangement uses TRBV5-6 and TRBJ2-7; D remains unclear. The CDR3 loop spans 11 amino acids. Deletions cut 0 bases from V and 6 bases from J, with 4 bases between. Germline CDR1 is SGHDT and CDR2 is YYEEEE.

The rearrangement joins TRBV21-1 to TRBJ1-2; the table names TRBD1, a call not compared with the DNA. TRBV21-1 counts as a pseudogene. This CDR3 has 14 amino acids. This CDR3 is CASSKRDSCGGYTF. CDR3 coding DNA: TGTGCCAGCAGCAAACGGGACAGCTGCGGGGGCTACACCTTC.

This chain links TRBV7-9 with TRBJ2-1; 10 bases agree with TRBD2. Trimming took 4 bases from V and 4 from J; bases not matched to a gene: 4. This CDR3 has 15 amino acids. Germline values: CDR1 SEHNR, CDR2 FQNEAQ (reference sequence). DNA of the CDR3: TGTGCCAGCAGCTCTAGCGGGGGCCTTTACAATGAGCAGTTCTTC. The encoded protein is CASSSSGGLYNEQFF.

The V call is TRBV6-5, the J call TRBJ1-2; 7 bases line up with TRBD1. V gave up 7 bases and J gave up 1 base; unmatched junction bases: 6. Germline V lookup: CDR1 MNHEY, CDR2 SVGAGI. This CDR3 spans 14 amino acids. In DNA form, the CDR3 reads TGTGCCAGCACCACAGGGGTGCTTAACTATGGCTACACCTTC. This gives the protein CASTTGVLNYGYTF.

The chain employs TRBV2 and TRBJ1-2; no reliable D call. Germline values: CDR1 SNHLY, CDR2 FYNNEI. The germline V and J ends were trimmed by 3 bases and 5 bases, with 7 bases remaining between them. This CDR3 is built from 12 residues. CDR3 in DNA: TGTGCCAGCAGTGAGGCAGATTATGGCTACACCTTC. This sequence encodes CASSEADYGYTF.

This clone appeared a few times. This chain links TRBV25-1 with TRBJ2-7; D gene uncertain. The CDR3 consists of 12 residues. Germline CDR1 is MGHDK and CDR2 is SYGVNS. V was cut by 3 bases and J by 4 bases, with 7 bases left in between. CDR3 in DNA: TGTGCCAGCAGTGACAGGAGATACGAGCAGTACTTC. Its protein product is CASSDRRYEQYF.

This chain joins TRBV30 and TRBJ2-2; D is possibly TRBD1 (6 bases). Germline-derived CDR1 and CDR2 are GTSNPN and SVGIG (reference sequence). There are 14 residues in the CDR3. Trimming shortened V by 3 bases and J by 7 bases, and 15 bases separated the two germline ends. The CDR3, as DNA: TGTGCCTGGAGCGATTCAGGGGTTGGCGGGGAGCTGTTTTTT. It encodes CAWSDSGVGGELFF.

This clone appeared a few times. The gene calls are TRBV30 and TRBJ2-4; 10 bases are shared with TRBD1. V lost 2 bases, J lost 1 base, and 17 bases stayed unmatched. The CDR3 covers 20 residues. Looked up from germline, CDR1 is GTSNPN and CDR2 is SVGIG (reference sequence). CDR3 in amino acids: CAWSRGQGVFALAAKNIQYF. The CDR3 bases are TGTGCCTGGAGTAGAGGACAGGGGGTTTTTGCCCTTGCGGCCAAAAACATTCAGTACTTC.

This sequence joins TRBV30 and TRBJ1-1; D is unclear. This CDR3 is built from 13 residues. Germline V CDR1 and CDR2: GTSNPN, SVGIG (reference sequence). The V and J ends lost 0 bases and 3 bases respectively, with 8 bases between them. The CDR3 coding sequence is TGTGCCTGGAGTGTGAGCTCCGACACTGAAGCTTTCTTT. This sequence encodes CAWSVSSDTEAFF.

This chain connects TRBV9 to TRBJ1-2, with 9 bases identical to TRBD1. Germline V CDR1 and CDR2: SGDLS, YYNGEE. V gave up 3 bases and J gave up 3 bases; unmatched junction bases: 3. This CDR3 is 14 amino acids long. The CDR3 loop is CASSAGQGDYGYTF. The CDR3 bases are TGTGCCAGCAGCGCGGGACAGGGAGACTATGGCTACACCTTC.

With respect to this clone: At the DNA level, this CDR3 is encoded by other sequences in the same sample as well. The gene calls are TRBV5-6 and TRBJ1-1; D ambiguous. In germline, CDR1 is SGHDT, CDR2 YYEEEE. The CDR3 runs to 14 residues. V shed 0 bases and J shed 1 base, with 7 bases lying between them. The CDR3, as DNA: TGTGCCAGCAGCTTGGGCAGAAGGAACACTGAAGCTTTCTTT. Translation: CASSLGRRNTEAFF.

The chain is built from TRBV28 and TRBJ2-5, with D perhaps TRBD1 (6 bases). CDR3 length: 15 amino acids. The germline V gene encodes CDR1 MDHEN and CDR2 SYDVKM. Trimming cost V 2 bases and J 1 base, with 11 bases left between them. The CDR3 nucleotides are TGTGCCAGCAGTTTACCTCAGGGGCGCCAAGAGACCCAGTACTTC. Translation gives CASSLPQGRQETQYF.

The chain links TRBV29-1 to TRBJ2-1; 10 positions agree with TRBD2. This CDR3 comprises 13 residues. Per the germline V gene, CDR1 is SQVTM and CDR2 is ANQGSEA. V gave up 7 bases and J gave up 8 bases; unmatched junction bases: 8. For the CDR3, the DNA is TGCAGCGCCAGCGGGGGGGTTCTGGATGAGCAGTTCTTC. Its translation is CSASGGVLDEQFF.